Listed below are T cell receptor beta chains from one sample, sequenced in a study of T-cell memory formation after mild COVID-19. Using its own MiXCR run on the 5' RACE reads, TCRdb lists one record per CDR3 protein. The data show about 270,000 distinct CDR3 sequences, over 15% seen once. The sample consisted of PBMCs or a T cell subset sorted from them (not recorded which). All receptors derive from a young man who had mild COVID-19 (a few samples of this study predate the infection). Cell type and time point are not known. Both conserved end residues are part of each CDR3. The D gene is left open where the match is weak. The size entry is marked missing in some rows and otherwise reads once, few, many or a size class.

v_gene	abundance	d_gene	j_gene	CDR3nt	CDR3aa
TRBV12-3/TRBV12-4	few	.	TRBJ1-1	TGTGCCAGCAGTTTATGGCGCGGGAACACTGAAGCTTTCTTT	CASSLWRGNTEAFF
TRBV4-2	few	.	TRBJ2-4	TGTGCCAGCAGCCTCACGGAAGATTTAGCCAAAAACATTCAGTACTTC	CASSLTEDLAKNIQYF
TRBV7-9	few	.	TRBJ1-2	TGTGCCAGCACAGTGGGGAACTATGGCTACACCTTC	CASTVGNYGYTF
TRBV6-2/TRBV6-3	once	.	TRBJ2-6	TGTGCCAGCAGTACGTTTCCCGGGGCCAACGTCCTGACTTTC	CASSTFPGANVLTF
TRBV5-1	few	TRBD2	TRBJ2-3	TGCGCCAGCAGCTTGTTGCGGGGGGCCAGCACAGATACGCAGTATTTT	CASSLLRGASTDTQYF
TRBV18	few	TRBD1	TRBJ1-1	TGTGCCAGCTCCGGACAGGGGACGAACACTGAAGCTTTCTTT	CASSGQGTNTEAFF
TRBV5-5	.	.	TRBJ1-4	TGTGCCAGCAGCTTATTGAAAGAAAAACTGTTTTTT	CASSLLKEKLFF
TRBV24-1	few	.	TRBJ2-2	TGTGCCACCAGTGACAGGTTCGGGGAGCTGTTTTTT	CATSDRFGELFF
TRBV20-1	.	TRBD1	TRBJ2-5	TGCAGTGCTAGGTCAACCGGGACAGGGTACCAGGGGACCCAGTACTTC	CSARSTGTGYQGTQYF
TRBV25-1	.	.	TRBJ1-1	TGTGCCAGCAGTGCCCCGGGACACCATGAAGCTTTCTTT	CASSAPGHHEAFF
TRBV12-3/TRBV12-4	many	.	TRBJ1-2	TGTGCCAGCAGTGGGGTCCAGGCAGCTGGCTACACCTTC	CASSGVQAAGYTF
TRBV5-1	.	.	TRBJ1-3	TGCGCCAGCAGCTTGCGGGGGAACTCTGGAAACACCATATATTTT	CASSLRGNSGNTIYF
TRBV20-1	.	.	TRBJ2-5	TGCAGTGCTAGAGTGGGAGAGACCCAGTACTTC	CSARVGETQYF
TRBV29-1	few	.	TRBJ2-5	TGCAGCGTTGAAGGGGGTAGGGTTGAGACCCAGTACTTC	CSVEGGRVETQYF
TRBV20-1	.	.	TRBJ2-5	TGCAGTGCTAGAGATCAGGCGGGTCAGGAGACCCAGTACTTC	CSARDQAGQETQYF
TRBV7-2	.	.	TRBJ2-1	TGTGCCAGCAGGGACCTAGGGGGAACCTACAATGAGCAGTTCTTC	CASRDLGGTYNEQFF
TRBV21-1	.	.	TRBJ1-1	TGTGCCAGCAGCAAAGGTCGGGGACTTAGTACTGAAGCTTTCTTT	CASSKGRGLSTEAFF
TRBV7-2	few	.	TRBJ2-6	TGTGCCAGCAGCCAAGATTCTGGGGCCAACGTCCTGACTTTC	CASSQDSGANVLTF
TRBV20-1	few	.	TRBJ1-1	TGCAGTGCTAACCTGGACGCCGGGGGCACTGAAGCTTTCTTT	CSANLDAGGTEAFF
TRBV5-1	.	TRBD2	TRBJ2-1	TGCGCCAGCAGCTTGCCTAGCGGGGGTGAGCAGTTCTTC	CASSLPSGGEQFF
TRBV5-1	many	.	TRBJ1-3	TGCGCCAGCAGCTTGACTGCCTCTGGAAACACCATATATTTT	CASSLTASGNTIYF
TRBV10-2	many	.	TRBJ2-5	TGCGCCAGCAGTTCCGACAGTAGGGAGACCCAGTACTTC	CASSSDSRETQYF
TRBV24-1	many	TRBD2	TRBJ2-3	TGTGCCACCATTGGGACTAGCGGAAGCACAGATACGCAGTATTTT	CATIGTSGSTDTQYF
TRBV7-3	.	.	TRBJ2-2	TGTGCCAGCAGCTTACCTCTCGGAGGGAATAGAGACACCGGGGAGCTGTTTTTT	CASSLPLGGNRDTGELFF
TRBV6-2/TRBV6-3	few	.	TRBJ2-1	TGTGCCAGCAGTTCACCCCCCTCCTACAATGAGCAGTTCTTC	CASSSPPSYNEQFF
TRBV25-1	few	.	TRBJ2-3	TGTGCCAGCAGTATCGCGCGGAGCACAGATACGCAGTATTTT	CASSIARSTDTQYF
TRBV6-5	.	.	TRBJ2-5	TGTGCCAGCAGTTATTGGCGGGGACAGACCCAGTACTTC	CASSYWRGQTQYF
TRBV7-2	many	TRBD2	TRBJ2-5	TGTGCCAGCAGCTGGACGGCGGGGGTTGGGGAGACCCAGTACTTC	CASSWTAGVGETQYF
TRBV7-2	.	TRBD2	TRBJ2-7	TGTGCCAGCAGCTTAGTGCCGGGGGGCGAGCAGTACTTC	CASSLVPGGEQYF
TRBV6-2/TRBV6-3	.	TRBD2	TRBJ2-1	TGTGCCAGCAGTCGCACTAGCGAGGAGCAGTTCTTC	CASSRTSEEQFF
TRBV7-2	.	TRBD2	TRBJ2-5	TGTGCCAGCAGCCCAAGCGGGGGGGTAAAGACCCAGTACTTC	CASSPSGGVKTQYF
TRBV2	many	.	TRBJ1-6	TGTGCCAGCGTTGACAACTATAATTCACCCCTCCACTTT	CASVDNYNSPLHF
TRBV6-2/TRBV6-3	.	TRBD1	TRBJ1-5	TGTGCCAGCAGCGGACCGGGAGGGGGCGATCAGCCCCAGCATTTT	CASSGPGGGDQPQHF
TRBV6-4	.	TRBD1	TRBJ1-2	TGTGCCAGCAGTGACAGTACAGGGGTTGGCTACACCTTC	CASSDSTGVGYTF
TRBV24-1	.	.	TRBJ2-5	TGTGCCACCAGTGATTCCGCGGGCCTCAGGGCAAGGGAGACCCAGTACTTC	CATSDSAGLRARETQYF
TRBV9	.	.	TRBJ1-3	TGTGCCAGCAGCCCCACAGGGAGGGAAAACACCATATATTTT	CASSPTGRENTIYF
TRBV7-6	.	.	TRBJ1-5	TGTGCCAGCAGCCTAGAACCCGCAGGGAACAATCAGCCCCAGCATTTT	CASSLEPAGNNQPQHF
TRBV10-3	few	.	TRBJ1-2	TGTGCCATCAGTGAGGACAGGCCCCCCGCAGTTTATGGCTACACCTTC	CAISEDRPPAVYGYTF
TRBV7-7	many	.	TRBJ2-5	TGTGCTAGCAGCTGGACAATCCAAGAGACCCAGTACTTC	CASSWTIQETQYF
TRBV4-3	.	.	TRBJ2-2	TGCGCCAGCAGCCAGTTGACCGGGACGGGAAACACCGGGGAGCTGTTTTTT	CASSQLTGTGNTGELFF
TRBV5-1	.	.	TRBJ2-3	TGCGCCAGCAGCATGCGGGGGCCTAGCACAGATACGCAGTATTTT	CASSMRGPSTDTQYF
TRBV3-1	.	.	TRBJ2-1	TGTGCCAGCAGCCAAGATTCGACTATCGGCAATGAGCAGTTCTTC	CASSQDSTIGNEQFF
TRBV6-2/TRBV6-3	.	.	TRBJ2-3	TGTGCCAGCAGTTACAGCGAAAGCACAGATACGCAGTATTTT	CASSYSESTDTQYF
TRBV18	.	.	TRBJ2-3	TGTGCCAGCTCACCAGAGTATACAGATACGCAGTATTTT	CASSPEYTDTQYF
TRBV4-3	.	TRBD2	TRBJ2-1	TGCGCCAGCAGCCCCCGAGATTCTAGCGGGGTAAAGTACAATGAGCAGTTCTTC	CASSPRDSSGVKYNEQFF
TRBV7-9	few	.	TRBJ2-5	TGTGCCAGCCTTCGGCTGGGCGAGGAGACCCAGTACTTC	CASLRLGEETQYF
TRBV5-6	many	.	TRBJ2-1	TGTGCCAGCAGCTTGGGAAGGGGGACCAATGAGCAGTTCTTC	CASSLGRGTNEQFF
TRBV12-3/TRBV12-4	.	.	TRBJ2-7	TGTGCCAGCAGTCCCCGGGACACGGTGTCCTACGAGCAGTACTTC	CASSPRDTVSYEQYF
TRBV5-1	many	TRBD1	TRBJ2-1	TGCGCCAGCAGCTTGGAGGGGACAGGTTTCATCGATGAGCAGTTCTTC	CASSLEGTGFIDEQFF
TRBV20-1	.	.	TRBJ1-2	TGCAGTGCAAGGACCAGAGAGGGCTACACCTTC	CSARTREGYTF
TRBV6-5	.	TRBD1	TRBJ2-1	TGTGCCAGCAGTAGGGGACAGGGGGCTCTTGAGCAGTTCTTC	CASSRGQGALEQFF
TRBV7-9	few	TRBD1	TRBJ1-1	TGTGCCAGCAGCTTAGGGCCCCTGCTGACAGGGCTAGCTTTCTTT	CASSLGPLLTGLAFF